These T cell receptor beta chains were read from a single sample in a study of shared clonotypes between healthy human individuals. Repertoires were generated with immunoSEQ multiplex PCR, while TCRdb's copy carries only in-frame clones and drops some. The sample lists about 2.5 million clones; approximately 90% were seen once. The sample consisted of naive CD4+ T cells from PBMCs. The receptors originated from a man between 18 and 35 years old in good health. Some clones in this sample may be carry-over from other donors' samples. CDR3s include the opening cysteine and the closing phenylalanine or tryptophan. The order of the fields is clone size, D gene, V gene, J gene, CDR3 protein, CDR3 DNA. A D gene is named only where the DNA matches it firmly. Clone size appears in some rows only: once, few, many, or a class for an expanded clone.

clone_size: .
d_call: TRBD1
v_call: TRBV29-1
j_call: TRBJ2-1
cdr3_aa: CSVERDRGPRYEQFF
cdr3_nt: TGCAGCGTTGAAAGGGACAGGGGGCCCAGGTATGAGCAGTTCTTC

clone_size: .
d_call: .
v_call: TRBV7-9
j_call: TRBJ2-7
cdr3_aa: CASSFASGEQYF
cdr3_nt: TGTGCCAGCAGCTTCGCAAGTGGGGAGCAGTACTTC

clone_size: .
d_call: TRBD1
v_call: TRBV5-1
j_call: TRBJ2-7
cdr3_aa: CASSLYSGQNYEQYF
cdr3_nt: TGCGCCAGCAGCTTGTACTCGGGACAGAACTACGAGCAGTACTTC

clone_size: .
d_call: .
v_call: TRBV7-8
j_call: TRBJ1-2
cdr3_aa: CASSTSGGPNYGYTF
cdr3_nt: TGTGCCAGCAGCACTTCGGGGGGACCTAACTATGGCTACACCTTC

clone_size: .
d_call: .
v_call: TRBV28
j_call: TRBJ2-3
cdr3_aa: CASSIQAVDTQYF
cdr3_nt: TGTGCCAGCAGCATTCAAGCGGTAGATACGCAGTATTTT

clone_size: .
d_call: TRBD1
v_call: TRBV4-1
j_call: TRBJ1-1
cdr3_aa: CASSQVRGQGVTEAFF
cdr3_nt: TGCGCCAGCAGCCAAGTTCGGGGACAGGGGGTGACTGAAGCTTTCTTT

clone_size: .
d_call: .
v_call: TRBV5-1
j_call: TRBJ2-2
cdr3_aa: CASSYTSNEELFF
cdr3_nt: TGCGCCAGCAGCTATACTAGCAATGAGGAGCTGTTTTTT

clone_size: .
d_call: TRBD1
v_call: TRBV6-1
j_call: TRBJ2-7
cdr3_aa: CASSIRQGSYEQYF
cdr3_nt: TGTGCCAGCAGTATCCGACAGGGAAGCTACGAGCAGTACTTC

clone_size: .
d_call: .
v_call: TRBV19
j_call: TRBJ2-3
cdr3_aa: CASRSPGPGTDTQYF
cdr3_nt: TGTGCCAGTAGATCCCCGGGCCCGGGGACAGATACGCAGTATTTT

clone_size: .
d_call: .
v_call: TRBV7-3
j_call: TRBJ1-2
cdr3_aa: CASSATGSDGYTF
cdr3_nt: TGTGCCAGCAGCGCTACAGGGTCCGATGGCTACACCTTC

clone_size: .
d_call: .
v_call: TRBV5-1
j_call: TRBJ2-7
cdr3_aa: CASSLAATLVYEQYF
cdr3_nt: TGCGCCAGCAGCTTGGCGGCGACATTAGTTTACGAGCAGTACTTC

clone_size: .
d_call: .
v_call: TRBV18
j_call: TRBJ1-4
cdr3_aa: CASSPDPGLREKLFF
cdr3_nt: TGTGCCAGCTCACCTGACCCCGGTCTGAGAGAAAAACTGTTTTTT

clone_size: once
d_call: TRBD1
v_call: TRBV6-6
j_call: TRBJ1-2
cdr3_aa: CASSYTGQGGGYTF
cdr3_nt: TGTGCCAGCAGTTACACGGGACAGGGAGGTGGCTACACCTTC

clone_size: few
d_call: .
v_call: TRBV28
j_call: TRBJ2-3
cdr3_aa: CASRMYRRRRDPSGTDTQYF
cdr3_nt: TGTGCCAGCAGAATGTACAGGCGCAGGCGGGACCCTAGCGGCACAGATACGCAGTATTTT

clone_size: .
d_call: .
v_call: TRBV2
j_call: TRBJ1-6
cdr3_aa: CAGVGRGESPLHF
cdr3_nt: TGTGCCGGGGTTGGAAGGGGGGAATCACCCCTCCACTTT

clone_size: once
d_call: TRBD1
v_call: TRBV28
j_call: TRBJ1-6
cdr3_aa: CASSFDRGGAPLHF
cdr3_nt: TGTGCCAGCAGTTTCGACAGGGGAGGAGCACCCCTCCACTTT

clone_size: .
d_call: .
v_call: TRBV28
j_call: TRBJ1-2
cdr3_aa: CASSLGYYGYTF
cdr3_nt: TGTGCCAGCAGTCTAGGGTACTATGGCTACACCTTC

clone_size: once
d_call: TRBD1
v_call: TRBV28
j_call: TRBJ2-7
cdr3_aa: CAGGQANPYEQYF
cdr3_nt: TGTGCCGGTGGACAGGCTAACCCCTACGAGCAGTACTTC

clone_size: .
d_call: .
v_call: TRBV21-1
j_call: TRBJ2-4
cdr3_aa: CASSKDWTSGNKNIQYF
cdr3_nt: TGTGCCAGCAGCAAAGATTGGACTAGCGGGAACAAAAACATTCAGTACTTC

clone_size: .
d_call: .
v_call: TRBV7-9
j_call: TRBJ2-3
cdr3_aa: CASSLVGDTQYF
cdr3_nt: TGTGCCAGCAGCTTAGTAGGAGATACGCAGTATTTT

clone_size: .
d_call: TRBD1
v_call: TRBV5-5
j_call: TRBJ1-1
cdr3_aa: CASSLAGGRTEAFF
cdr3_nt: TGTGCCAGCAGCTTGGCAGGGGGCCGGACTGAAGCTTTCTTT

clone_size: .
d_call: TRBD1
v_call: TRBV11-1
j_call: TRBJ1-6
cdr3_aa: CASSRSGQNNSPLHF
cdr3_nt: TGTGCCAGCAGCCGATCGGGACAGAATAATTCACCCCTCCACTTT

clone_size: .
d_call: .
v_call: TRBV7-9
j_call: TRBJ2-2
cdr3_aa: CASNPVGVGELFF
cdr3_nt: TGTGCCAGCAACCCTGTGGGGGTCGGGGAGCTGTTTTTT

clone_size: .
d_call: TRBD1
v_call: TRBV6-6
j_call: TRBJ1-5
cdr3_aa: CASSMGQVSNQPQHF
cdr3_nt: TGTGCCAGCAGTATGGGACAGGTTAGCAATCAGCCCCAGCATTTT

clone_size: .
d_call: .
v_call: TRBV19
j_call: TRBJ1-2
cdr3_aa: CASTGDHGYTF
cdr3_nt: TGTGCCAGTACGGGGGACCATGGCTACACCTTC

clone_size: .
d_call: .
v_call: TRBV5-1
j_call: TRBJ2-5
cdr3_aa: CASSLGQGRGETQYF
cdr3_nt: TGCGCCAGCAGCTTGGGGCAGGGGAGAGGAGAGACCCAGTACTTC

clone_size: .
d_call: TRBD2
v_call: TRBV5-4
j_call: TRBJ2-5
cdr3_aa: CASSTPGGETQYF
cdr3_nt: TGTGCCAGCAGCACCCCGGGAGGGGAGACCCAGTACTTC

clone_size: .
d_call: .
v_call: TRBV19
j_call: TRBJ1-2
cdr3_aa: CASEGNYGYTF
cdr3_nt: TGTGCCTCTGAGGGGAACTATGGCTACACCTTC

clone_size: .
d_call: TRBD1
v_call: TRBV5-1
j_call: TRBJ1-4
cdr3_aa: CASSLVPPGTGGRDEKLFF
cdr3_nt: TGCGCCAGCAGCTTGGTACCACCCGGGACAGGGGGTCGGGATGAAAAACTGTTTTTT

clone_size: .
d_call: .
v_call: TRBV19
j_call: TRBJ1-1
cdr3_aa: CASSRSGLGTEAFF
cdr3_nt: TGTGCCAGTAGTAGGTCAGGCCTGGGCACTGAAGCTTTCTTT

clone_size: .
d_call: TRBD1
v_call: TRBV4-3
j_call: TRBJ2-7
cdr3_aa: CASSQTAGTAAYEQYF
cdr3_nt: TGCGCCAGCAGCCAGACAGCCGGGACAGCCGCCTACGAGCAGTACTTC

clone_size: .
d_call: TRBD1
v_call: TRBV7-9
j_call: TRBJ2-3
cdr3_aa: CASSPGQLAKADTQYF
cdr3_nt: TGTGCCAGCAGCCCGGGACAGTTAGCAAAAGCAGATACGCAGTATTTT

clone_size: .
d_call: .
v_call: TRBV2
j_call: TRBJ2-1
cdr3_aa: CASSEYREFPYNEQFF
cdr3_nt: TGTGCCAGCAGTGAATACCGGGAGTTCCCCTACAATGAGCAGTTCTTC

clone_size: .
d_call: TRBD1
v_call: TRBV2
j_call: TRBJ2-5
cdr3_aa: CAGGTGETQYF
cdr3_nt: TGTGCCGGCGGGACAGGGGAGACCCAGTACTTC

clone_size: .
d_call: TRBD2
v_call: TRBV19
j_call: TRBJ2-3
cdr3_aa: CASSNVYGGRREGDTQYF
cdr3_nt: TGTGCCAGTAGCAACGTTTATGGCGGGAGGAGGGAGGGAGATACGCAGTATTTT

clone_size: .
d_call: .
v_call: TRBV28
j_call: TRBJ1-5
cdr3_aa: CASSPPQGYQPQHF
cdr3_nt: TGTGCCAGCAGTCCTCCTCAGGGTTATCAGCCCCAGCATTTT

clone_size: .
d_call: .
v_call: TRBV6-5
j_call: TRBJ2-7
cdr3_aa: CATTGSLSYEQYF
cdr3_nt: TGTGCCACTACCGGCTCTCTGTCCTACGAGCAGTACTTC

clone_size: .
d_call: TRBD1
v_call: TRBV11-2
j_call: TRBJ2-7
cdr3_aa: CASSLGGQGHYEQYF
cdr3_nt: TGTGCCAGCAGCTTAGGGGGACAGGGGCACTACGAGCAGTACTTC

clone_size: few
d_call: .
v_call: TRBV5-1
j_call: TRBJ1-1
cdr3_aa: CASSLEGRDGTEAFF
cdr3_nt: TGCGCCAGCAGCTTGGAAGGCAGGGACGGCACTGAAGCTTTCTTT

clone_size: .
d_call: TRBD2
v_call: TRBV6-5
j_call: TRBJ2-1
cdr3_aa: CASSQTSGSYNEQFF
cdr3_nt: TGTGCCAGCAGCCAGACTAGCGGCTCCTACAATGAGCAGTTCTTC

clone_size: .
d_call: .
v_call: TRBV27
j_call: TRBJ2-2
cdr3_aa: CASSSYRDAGELFF
cdr3_nt: TGTGCCAGCAGCTCGTACAGGGACGCCGGGGAGCTGTTTTTT

clone_size: .
d_call: .
v_call: TRBV5-1
j_call: TRBJ1-1
cdr3_aa: CASSPVRGTDTEAFF
cdr3_nt: TGCGCCAGCAGCCCCGTGAGAGGGACCGACACTGAAGCTTTCTTT

clone_size: .
d_call: TRBD2
v_call: TRBV6-5
j_call: TRBJ2-1
cdr3_aa: CASVAAGEIGDEQFF
cdr3_nt: TGTGCCAGCGTAGCCGCGGGAGAAATAGGGGATGAGCAGTTCTTC

clone_size: .
d_call: TRBD1
v_call: TRBV9
j_call: TRBJ1-2
cdr3_aa: CASSASRDRVVYGYTF
cdr3_nt: TGTGCCAGCAGCGCATCCAGAGACAGGGTTGTCTATGGCTACACCTTC

clone_size: .
d_call: .
v_call: TRBV19
j_call: TRBJ1-1
cdr3_aa: CASSPTFRGTEAFF
cdr3_nt: TGTGCCAGTAGTCCCACATTCCGGGGCACTGAAGCTTTCTTT

clone_size: .
d_call: .
v_call: TRBV18
j_call: TRBJ2-2
cdr3_aa: CASSSRVAEGSGELFF
cdr3_nt: TGTGCCAGCTCATCCAGGGTTGCGGAAGGTTCCGGGGAGCTGTTTTTT

clone_size: .
d_call: .
v_call: TRBV11-2
j_call: TRBJ1-1
cdr3_aa: CASSFLRGPTEAFF
cdr3_nt: TGTGCCAGCAGCTTTCTCAGGGGTCCCACTGAAGCTTTCTTT

clone_size: .
d_call: .
v_call: TRBV28
j_call: TRBJ2-7
cdr3_aa: CASSSFYEQYF
cdr3_nt: TGTGCCAGCAGTTCCTTCTACGAGCAGTACTTC

clone_size: .
d_call: .
v_call: TRBV6-5
j_call: TRBJ1-3
cdr3_aa: CASMGSSGNTIYF
cdr3_nt: TGTGCCAGCATGGGGAGCTCTGGAAACACCATATATTTT

clone_size: .
d_call: .
v_call: TRBV28
j_call: TRBJ1-1
cdr3_aa: CASSRSQILNTEAFF
cdr3_nt: TGTGCCAGCAGCCGATCACAGATCTTGAACACTGAAGCTTTCTTT

clone_size: .
d_call: .
v_call: TRBV5-5
j_call: TRBJ2-2
cdr3_aa: CASSFWAGELFF
cdr3_nt: TGTGCCAGCAGCTTCTGGGCCGGGGAGCTGTTTTTT